These 12 T cell receptor beta chains share one sample of origin, sequenced in a study of blood T cell repertoires in COVID-19. The repertoire was sequenced with immunoSEQ multiplex PCR; TCRdb's copy has only in-frame clones and lacks some. The sample holds 300,000 to 400,000 clones, 90% seen once. The specimen was PBMCs or T cells enriched from blood (not recorded which). Receptor source: a man in his 60s who had recovered from COVID-19.

The V and J genes are TRBV5-4 and TRBJ1-1; D remains ambiguous. Germline CDR1 reads SGHNT; CDR2 reads YYREEE (reference sequence). The V end lost 2 bases, the J end lost 3 bases, and 8 bases lay between the germline ends. This CDR3 is built from 13 residues. The CDR3 is CASSFGEDTEAFF. The DNA for the CDR3 is TGTGCCAGCAGCTTCGGGGAAGACACTGAAGCTTTCTTT.

This clone came up a few times. The rearrangement links TRBV29-1 to TRBJ1-5; 11 bases agree with TRBD1. After removal of 5 bases from V and 6 bases from J, the junction contained 9 bases not matched to a gene. This CDR3 has 15 amino acids. Germline V gene data show CDR1 as SQVTM and CDR2 as ANQGSEA. CDR3 protein: CSVSSGTGGSQPQHF. DNA for the CDR3: TGCAGCGTTTCGAGCGGGACAGGGGGTAGTCAGCCCCAGCATTTT.

V and J are TRBV6-5 and TRBJ1-2; possible D gene TRBD1, 5 bases. V shed 6 bases and J shed 1 base, with 9 bases lying between them. Germline V gives CDR1 MNHEY, CDR2 SVGAGI. The CDR3 length is 13 residues. CDR3 in amino acids: CASSRQINYGYTF. DNA for the CDR3: TGTGCCAGCAGCAGACAGATTAACTATGGCTACACCTTC.

This rearrangement joins TRBV4-3 to TRBJ1-1; no clear D gene. The CDR3 runs 17 residues. Per the germline V gene, CDR1 is LGHNA and CDR2 is YSLEER. Between the trimmed V and J ends, which lost 0 bases and 2 bases, there was a span of 16 bases. The CDR3 DNA reads as TGCGCCAGCAGCCAAGATCGTTTAGGGAGGGCTAACACTGAAGCTTTCTTT. It codes for CASSQDRLGRANTEAFF.

The chain combines TRBV20-1 with TRBJ2-3; 10 bases agree with TRBD2. Germline CDR1 is DFQATT and CDR2 is SNEGSKA (reference sequence). This CDR3 spans 13 amino acids. Trimming removed 3 bases from V and 4 bases from J; junction bases left unmatched: 1. The CDR3 sequence is CSASLAGADTQYF. The CDR3 DNA follows: TGCAGTGCTAGTCTAGCGGGGGCAGATACGCAGTATTTT.

The rearrangement uses TRBV4-3 and TRBJ2-5, with D tentatively TRBD2 (5 bases). The V end lost 0 bases, the J end lost 5 bases, and 13 bases lay between the germline ends. This CDR3 comprises 15 residues. Germline CDR1 reads LGHNA; CDR2 reads YSLEER. CDR3: CASSQETREWETQYF. CDR3 nucleotides: TGCGCCAGCAGCCAAGAGACCCGGGAATGGGAGACCCAGTACTTC.

The rearrangement links TRBV28 to TRBJ1-1; tentatively, D is TRBD1 (5 bases). Germline CDR1 MDHEN, CDR2 SYDVKM. The germline V and J ends were trimmed by 3 bases and 1 base, with 12 bases remaining between them. This CDR3 comprises 15 residues. The CDR3 nucleotides read TGTGCCAGCAGTTTGTATGGGAGGGGGAACACTGAAGCTTTCTTT. Protein: CASSLYGRGNTEAFF.

The rearrangement joins TRBV5-1 to TRBJ1-1; 7 bases line up with TRBD1. The germline gives CDR1 SGHRS, CDR2 YFSETQ. This CDR3 spans 16 amino acids. Losses at the gene ends were 4 bases for V and 2 bases for J; bases not matched to a gene: 11. The CDR3 coding sequence is TGCGCCAGCAGCCTTAACCCGACAGGGCTAAACACTGAAGCTTTCTTT. It is translated as CASSLNPTGLNTEAFF.

The rearrangement joins TRBV5-6 to TRBJ1-2; D ambiguous. Germline V gives CDR1 SGHDT, CDR2 YYEEEE. Trimming removed 0 bases from V and 13 bases from J, with 16 bases in between. The CDR3 sequence is 13 residues long. CDR3 nucleotide sequence: TGTGCCAGCAGCTTGGATGGCAGGTCTATTGCCACCTTC. It yields the protein CASSLDGRSIATF. Based on the CDR3 plus reference TRBV5-6 and TRBJ1-2, the full variable domain is DAGVTQSPTHLIKTRGQQVTLRCSPKSGHDTVSWYQQALGQGPQFIFQYYEEEERQRGNFPDRFSGHQFPNYSSELNVNALLLGDSALYLCASSLDGRSIATFGSGTRLTVV.

A single count supports this clone. This chain connects TRBV4-3 to TRBJ2-1, with D perhaps matching TRBD1 (6 bases). Trimming removed 1 base from V and 2 bases from J, with 12 bases in between. The CDR3 extends over 16 amino acids. Germline assignment: CDR1 LGHNA and CDR2 YSLEER. The CDR3 coding sequence is TGCGCCAGCAGCCAAGGAACCGGGACACCCTACAATGAGCAGTTCTTC. Protein sequence: CASSQGTGTPYNEQFF.

The rearrangement uses TRBV5-1 and TRBJ1-1; 8 bases fit TRBD1. Germline trimming cut 3 bases from V and 3 bases from J; bases unmatched to any gene: 10. Germline V gene lookup returns CDR1 SGHRS and CDR2 YFSETQ. The CDR3 consists of 16 residues. CDR3 DNA: TGCGCCAGCAGCTCTGGGACAGGAGTGGTACACACTGAAGCTTTCTTT. The encoded protein is CASSSGTGVVHTEAFF.

The CDR3 bases are TGTGCCAGCAGTTACCTGTTCCGAGCGGGGGCGAGCAATCAGCCCCAGCATTTT. The encoded protein is CASSYLFRAGASNQPQHF. This chain links TRBV6-2 or TRBV6-3 with TRBJ1-5; tentative D call: TRBD1 (6 bases). The V end lost 2 bases, the J end lost 1 base, and 18 bases lay between the germline ends. The germline V gene encodes CDR1 MNHEY and CDR2 SVGEGT. The length of the CDR3 is 18 residues.